Given below is one T cell receptor (beta chain) in context. What it binds is not known. Trimming stripped 7 bases from V and 1 base from J, with 12 bases between. CDR1 is MNHEY and CDR2 is SMNVEV in the germline V gene (reference sequence). The CDR3 loop spans 14 amino acids. The data were taken from a study of CD8+ T cells in alopecia areata. Notes on the study in general: In scalp samples, resident alphabeta T cells of normal skin are also sequenced.

Sequencing relied on a cDNA template that was reverse transcribed from extracted RNA. The repertoire was sequenced with immunoSEQ multiplex PCR; TCRdb's copy has only in-frame clones and lacks some. The sample records roughly 150,000 clones, around 58% being singletons. The chain employs TRBV27 and TRBJ2-3; D tentatively reads TRBD1 or TRBD2 (7 bases each). The receptor was isolated from a human donor with alopecia areata. Sample: CD4+ T cells sorted from blood, taken at week 0. This CDR3 reads CASTRGGGTDTQYF. CDR3 in DNA: TGTGCCAGCACCAGGGGGGGTGGCACAGATACGCAGTATTTT.